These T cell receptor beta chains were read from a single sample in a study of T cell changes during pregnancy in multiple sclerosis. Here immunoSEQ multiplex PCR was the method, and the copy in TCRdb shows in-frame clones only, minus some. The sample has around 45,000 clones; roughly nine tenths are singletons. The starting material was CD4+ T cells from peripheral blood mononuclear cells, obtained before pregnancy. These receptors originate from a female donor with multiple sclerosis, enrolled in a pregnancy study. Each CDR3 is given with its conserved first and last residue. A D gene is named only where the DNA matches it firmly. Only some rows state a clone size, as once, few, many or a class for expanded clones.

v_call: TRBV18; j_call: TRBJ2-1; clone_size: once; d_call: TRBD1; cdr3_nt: TGTGCCAGCTCACCACAGACAGGGGAAGGCAATGAGCAGTTCTTC; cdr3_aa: CASSPQTGEGNEQFF
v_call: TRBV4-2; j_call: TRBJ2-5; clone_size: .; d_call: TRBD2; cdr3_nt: TGTGCCAGCAGCCAAGTTGCGGCAGGCGGGGGGGGCCAAGAGACCCAGTACTTC; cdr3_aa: CASSQVAAGGGGQETQYF
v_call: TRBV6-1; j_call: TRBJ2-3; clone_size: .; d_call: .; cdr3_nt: TGTGCCAGCGCCTCCAAAGCTCCGACAGATACGCAGTATTTT; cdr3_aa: CASASKAPTDTQYF
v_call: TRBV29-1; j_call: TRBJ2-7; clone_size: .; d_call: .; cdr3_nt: TGCAGCGTTGTGGGGGCCCGCCGGGGGCAGTACTTC; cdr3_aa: CSVVGARRGQYF
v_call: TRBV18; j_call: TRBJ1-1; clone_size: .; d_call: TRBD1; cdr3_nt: TGTGCCAGCTCACCAGGGACAGGGAGATGGGACACTGAAGCTTTCTTT; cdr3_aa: CASSPGTGRWDTEAFF
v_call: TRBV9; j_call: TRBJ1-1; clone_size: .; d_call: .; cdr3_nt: TGTGCCAGCAGCGTAAACAGACACACTGAAGCTTTCTTT; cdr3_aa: CASSVNRHTEAFF
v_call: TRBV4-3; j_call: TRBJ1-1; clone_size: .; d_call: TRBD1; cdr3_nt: TGCGCCAGCAGCCAAGATGGGACAGCGAACACTGAAGCTTTCTTT; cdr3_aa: CASSQDGTANTEAFF
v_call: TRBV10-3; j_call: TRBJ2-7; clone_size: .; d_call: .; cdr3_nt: TGTGCCATCAGTGAGGGGGGAGGGCAGTACTTC; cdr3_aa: CAISEGGGQYF
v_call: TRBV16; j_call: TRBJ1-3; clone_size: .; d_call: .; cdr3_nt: TGTGCCAGCAGCCAATGGGGGGGATCATCCTCTGGAAACACCATATATTTT; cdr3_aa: CASSQWGGSSSGNTIYF
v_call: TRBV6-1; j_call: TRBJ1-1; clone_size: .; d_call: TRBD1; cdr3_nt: TGTGCCAGCAGACAGGGGCCGAGCACTGAAGCTTTCTTT; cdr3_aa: CASRQGPSTEAFF
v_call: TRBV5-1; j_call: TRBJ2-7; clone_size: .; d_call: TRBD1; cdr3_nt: TGCGCCAGCAGCTTGACCGGGACAGAGCCCTACGAGCAGTACTTC; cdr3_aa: CASSLTGTEPYEQYF
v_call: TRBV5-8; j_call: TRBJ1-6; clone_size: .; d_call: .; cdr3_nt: TGTGCCAGCAGCCTCGGACAGTATAATTCACCCCTCCACTTT; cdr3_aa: CASSLGQYNSPLHF
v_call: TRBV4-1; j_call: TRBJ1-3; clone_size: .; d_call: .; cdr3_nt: TGCGCCAGCAGCCAACTTGACAGGTCGGGAAACACCATATATTTT; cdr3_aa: CASSQLDRSGNTIYF
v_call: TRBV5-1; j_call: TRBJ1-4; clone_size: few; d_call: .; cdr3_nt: TGCGCCAGCAGCTCCCGACAATTAGGTGAAAAACTGTTTTTT; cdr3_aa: CASSSRQLGEKLFF
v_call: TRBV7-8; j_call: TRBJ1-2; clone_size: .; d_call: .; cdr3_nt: TGTGCCAGCAGCTCCGGAGGGACGTATTACGGCTATGGCTACACCTTC; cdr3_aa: CASSSGGTYYGYGYTF
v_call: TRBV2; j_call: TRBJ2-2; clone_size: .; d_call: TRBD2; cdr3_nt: TGTGCCAGCAGTCCACTAGCGGGGGGCCTCGGGGGCACCGGGGAGCTGTTTTTT; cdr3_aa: CASSPLAGGLGGTGELFF
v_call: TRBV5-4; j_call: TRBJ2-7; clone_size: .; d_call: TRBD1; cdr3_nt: TGTGCCAGCAGCTTGAGGGGTGGGACAGGAAACGAGCAGTACTTC; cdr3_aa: CASSLRGGTGNEQYF
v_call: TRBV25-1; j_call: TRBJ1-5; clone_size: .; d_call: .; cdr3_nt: TGTGCCAGCAGTGACAGGGGATATCAGCCCCAGCATTTT; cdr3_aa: CASSDRGYQPQHF
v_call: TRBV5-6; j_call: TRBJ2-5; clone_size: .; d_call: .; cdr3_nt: TGTGCCAGCAGCCTATCGAGCGTAGGAGAGACCCAGTACTTC; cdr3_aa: CASSLSSVGETQYF
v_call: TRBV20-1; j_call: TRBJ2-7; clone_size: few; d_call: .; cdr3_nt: TGCAGTGCCGTCCCTTACGAGCAGTACTTC; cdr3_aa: CSAVPYEQYF
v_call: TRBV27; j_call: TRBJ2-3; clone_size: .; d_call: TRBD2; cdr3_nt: TGTGCCAGCAGTTTAGCGGGGGGGCGATACACAGATACGCAGTATTTT; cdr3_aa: CASSLAGGRYTDTQYF
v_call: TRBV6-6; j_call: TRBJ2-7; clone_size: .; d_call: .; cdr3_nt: TGTGCCAGCAGTTACTCGAGGGGGAAGGGGGAGCAGTACTTC; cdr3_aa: CASSYSRGKGEQYF
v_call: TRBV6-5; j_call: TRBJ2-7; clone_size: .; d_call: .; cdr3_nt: TGTGCCAGCAGGGCCCGGTACACAGGCGAGCAGTACTTC; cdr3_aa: CASRARYTGEQYF
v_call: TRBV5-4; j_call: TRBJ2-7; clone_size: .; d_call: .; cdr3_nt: TGTGCCAGCAGCTTGGACGGGTGGAGGGAGCAGTACTTC; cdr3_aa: CASSLDGWREQYF
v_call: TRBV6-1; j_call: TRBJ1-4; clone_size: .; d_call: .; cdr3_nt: TGTGCCACCCGCGGGGCCCCAGCAACTAATGAAAAACTGTTTTTT; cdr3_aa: CATRGAPATNEKLFF
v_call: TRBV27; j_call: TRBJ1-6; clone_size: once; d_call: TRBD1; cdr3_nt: TGTGCCAGCAGTTGGGACAGGAATTCACCCCTCCACTTT; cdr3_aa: CASSWDRNSPLHF
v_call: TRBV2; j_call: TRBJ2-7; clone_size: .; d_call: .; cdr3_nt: TGTGCCAGCACGGCGGGCTCCTACGAGCAGTACTTC; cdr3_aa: CASTAGSYEQYF
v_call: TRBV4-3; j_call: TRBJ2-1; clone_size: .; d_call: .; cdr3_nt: TGCGCCAGCAGCCAAGATAGGCCCCGTGGGAGCGGCAATGAGCAGTTCTTC; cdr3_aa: CASSQDRPRGSGNEQFF
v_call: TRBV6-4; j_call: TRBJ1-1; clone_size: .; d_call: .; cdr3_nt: TGTGCCAGCCGCAGACAGTCCGGAGAAGCTTTCTTT; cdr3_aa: CASRRQSGEAFF
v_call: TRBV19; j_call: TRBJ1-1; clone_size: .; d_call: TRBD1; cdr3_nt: TGTGCCAGTAGTATGAGGACAGGGACCACTGAAGCTTTCTTT; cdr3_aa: CASSMRTGTTEAFF